This T cell receptor (beta chain) was sequenced for a study of neurological immune-mediated disorders. Findings and caveats of the study: Across subjects, no CDR3 amino acid sequence appeared in expanded clones of more than one subject, a finding that suggested private repertoires in all groups.

Via MiXCR, TCRdb re-called the 5' RACE reads, giving one row per CDR3 protein. The sample lists tens of thousands of distinct CDR3 sequences, roughly 9.9% occurring once. Regarding this clonotype: What it recognizes is unknown.

The starting material, 2 million PBMCs stored at -80 C, gave rise to the unsorted libraries. The source material was PBMCs. The origin of this receptor is a middle-aged man in good health.

The CDR3 DNA follows: TGTGCCAGCAGCCCCCAGGTGGTCTCCTACGAGCAGTACTTC. This codes for CASSPQVVSYEQYF. The chain joins TRBV12-3 or TRBV12-4 to TRBJ2-7; D gene uncertain. V shed 6 bases and J shed 0 bases, with 12 bases lying between them. The length of the CDR3 is 14 residues.